This T cell receptor (beta chain) was sequenced during a study of T cell repertoires in cytomegalovirus infection. The wider study: TCR beta signatures that were public indicated CMV infection and matching HLA type.

General study points: The response measured ex vivo was dominated by TCR beta clonotypes (HLA-C-restricted and CMV-specific). Cumulative public TCR beta family frequency identified carriers of CMV plus the relevant HLA.

Of note for this clonotype: The target antigen is unknown. A much bigger clone sits one base away, suggesting this may be a read error.

The CDR3 sequence is 11 residues long. Germline V gene sequence: CDR1 SGDLS, CDR2 YYNGEE. Trimming removed 4 bases at V and 6 bases at J, with 5 bases between. TCRdb reprocessed the reads with MiXCR, giving one entry per CDR3 protein. The repertoire consists of around 900,000 distinct CDR3 sequences, with approximately 31% occurring once and the leading ten covering roughly 12%. The clonotype originates from a human donor in good health (CMV status not recorded). Some clones in this sample may be carry-over from other donors' samples. The J gene is TRBJ2-1, the V gene TRBV9; no definite D call. The sequencing used cultured CD8+ T cells from PBMCs, collected from culture after CMV antigen stimulation. The CDR3 DNA reads TGTGCCAGCAGCAACTCCAATGAGCAGTTCTTC. Translated: CASSNSNEQFF.